This TCR beta chain originates from a study of cytomegalovirus exposure and HLA in healthy donors. Overall study findings and caveats: According to the study, roughly 160 TCR beta chains were cytomegalovirus-associated. Within an earlier analysis, most TCR beta V segments proved productive either about 90% or about 30% of the time.

Primers included in the PCR were 60 Vbeta and 13 Jbeta primers. The data were produced by immunoSEQ multiplex PCR, yet TCRdb's version contains in-frame clones alone and is incomplete. The data show tens of thousands of clones, 80% to 90% seen once. Per germline, CDR1 MNHEY and CDR2 SVGAGI. There are 13 residues in the CDR3. Trimming took off 10 bases at V and 8 bases at J, with 20 bases between the two ends. Concerning this clone: What it binds is not known.

The sequencing sample was made of PBMCs. The rearrangement links TRBV6-5 to TRBJ1-2; D is unresolved. This clonotype originated in a woman aged 25 to 39 in good health and CMV-seropositive. The CDR3 reads CAIRGRMSRGYTF. The CDR3 region has the DNA TGTGCCATTAGAGGTCGGATGTCTCGGGGCTACACCTTC.